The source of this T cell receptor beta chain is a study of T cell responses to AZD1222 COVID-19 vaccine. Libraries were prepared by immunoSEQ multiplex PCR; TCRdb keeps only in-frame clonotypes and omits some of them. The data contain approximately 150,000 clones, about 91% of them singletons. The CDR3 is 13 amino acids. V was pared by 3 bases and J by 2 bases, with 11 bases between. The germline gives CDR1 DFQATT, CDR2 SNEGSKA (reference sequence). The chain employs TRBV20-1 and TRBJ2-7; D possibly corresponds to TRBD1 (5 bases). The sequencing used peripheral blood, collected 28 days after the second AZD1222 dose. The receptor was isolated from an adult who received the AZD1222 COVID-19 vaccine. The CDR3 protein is CSASSADTYEQYV. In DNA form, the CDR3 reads TGCAGTGCTAGTTCGGCGGACACCTACGAGCAGTACGTC.